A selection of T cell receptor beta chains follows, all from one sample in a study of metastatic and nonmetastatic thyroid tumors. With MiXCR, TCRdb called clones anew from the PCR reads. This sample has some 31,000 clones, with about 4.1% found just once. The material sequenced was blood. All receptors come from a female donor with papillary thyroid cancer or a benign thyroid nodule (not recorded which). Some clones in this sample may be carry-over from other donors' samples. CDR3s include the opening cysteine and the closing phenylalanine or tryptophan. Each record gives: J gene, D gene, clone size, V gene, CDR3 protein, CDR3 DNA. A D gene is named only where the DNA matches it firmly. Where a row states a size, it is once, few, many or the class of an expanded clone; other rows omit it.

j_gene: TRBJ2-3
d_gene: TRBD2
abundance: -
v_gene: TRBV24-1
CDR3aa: CATSDTGTSGRGTDTQYF
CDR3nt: TGTGCCACCAGTGATACCGGGACTAGCGGGAGGGGCACAGATACGCAGTATTTT

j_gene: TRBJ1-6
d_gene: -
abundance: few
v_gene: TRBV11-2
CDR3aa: CASSLARNPPTLHF
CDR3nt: TGTGCCAGCAGCTTAGCGAGGAACCCCCCCACCCTCCACTTT

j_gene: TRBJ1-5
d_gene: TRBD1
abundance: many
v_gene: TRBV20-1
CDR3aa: CSAFRDSMGFQPQHF
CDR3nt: TGCAGTGCTTTCCGGGACAGCATGGGATTTCAGCCCCAGCATTTT

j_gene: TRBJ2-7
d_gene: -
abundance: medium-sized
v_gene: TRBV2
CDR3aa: CASRETYEQYF
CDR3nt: TGTGCCAGCCGGGAGACTTACGAGCAGTACTTC

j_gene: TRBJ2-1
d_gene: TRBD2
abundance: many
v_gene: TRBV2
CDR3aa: CASPGGLVDEQFF
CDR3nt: TGTGCCAGCCCCGGCGGACTAGTCGATGAGCAGTTCTTC

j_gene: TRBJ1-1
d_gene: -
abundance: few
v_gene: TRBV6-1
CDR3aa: CASSESGRVNTGAFF
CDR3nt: TGTGCCAGCAGTGAATCCGGCAGGGTGAACACTGGAGCTTTCTTT

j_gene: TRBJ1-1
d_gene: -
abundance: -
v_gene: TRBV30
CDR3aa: CAWHRNTEALF
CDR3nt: TGTGCCTGGCACAGAAACACTGAAGCTTTGTTT

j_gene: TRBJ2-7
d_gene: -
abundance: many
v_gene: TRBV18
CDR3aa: CASSLGASQYEQYF
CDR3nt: TGTGCCAGCTCACTGGGGGCGTCACAGTACGAGCAGTACTTC

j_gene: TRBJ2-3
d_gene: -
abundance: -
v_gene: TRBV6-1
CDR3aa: CASIELGSAATQYF
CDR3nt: TGTGCCAGCATTGAACTGGGGTCCGCAGCTACACAGTATTTT

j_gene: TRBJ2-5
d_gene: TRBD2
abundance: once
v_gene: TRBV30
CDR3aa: CAWSGTSGTETQYF
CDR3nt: TGTGCCTGGAGTGGGACTAGCGGGACGGAGACCCAGTACTTC

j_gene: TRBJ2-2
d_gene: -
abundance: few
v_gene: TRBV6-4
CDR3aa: CASSAGDTGELFF
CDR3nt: TGTGCCAGCAGTGCAGGGGACACCGGGGAGCTGTTTTTT

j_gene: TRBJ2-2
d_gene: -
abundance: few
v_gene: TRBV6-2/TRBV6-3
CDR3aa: CASSYSSGRGAGELFF
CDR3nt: TGTGCCAGCAGTTACTCGAGTGGCCGAGGAGCCGGGGAGCTGTTTTTT

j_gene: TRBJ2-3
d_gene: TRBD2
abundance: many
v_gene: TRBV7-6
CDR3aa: CASSPQRTSGRVWPDTQYF
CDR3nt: TGTGCCAGCAGCCCACAAAGGACTAGCGGGAGGGTCTGGCCAGATACGCAGTATTTT

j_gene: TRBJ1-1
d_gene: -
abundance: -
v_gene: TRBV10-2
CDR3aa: CASTSTGNTEAFF
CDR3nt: TGCGCCAGCACCTCGACAGGGAACACTGAAGCTTTCTTT

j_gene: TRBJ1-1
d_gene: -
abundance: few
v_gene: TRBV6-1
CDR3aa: CASGRGNTESFF
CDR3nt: TGTGCCAGCGGTAGGGGGAACACTGAATCTTTCTTT

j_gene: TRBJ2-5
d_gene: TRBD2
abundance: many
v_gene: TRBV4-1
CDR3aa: CASRRGETQYF
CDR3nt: TGCGCCAGCAGGCGGGGGGAGACCCAGTACTTC

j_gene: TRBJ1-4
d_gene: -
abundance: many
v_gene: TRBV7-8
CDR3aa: CASSGTGTEEKLFF
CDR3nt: TGTGCCAGCAGCGGCACAGGGACTGAGGAAAAACTGTTTTTT

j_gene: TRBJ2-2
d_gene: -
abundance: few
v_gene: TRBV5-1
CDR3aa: CASSLDPGTTGELFF
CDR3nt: TGCGCCAGCAGCTTGGATCCGGGAACGACCGGGGAGCTGTTTTTT

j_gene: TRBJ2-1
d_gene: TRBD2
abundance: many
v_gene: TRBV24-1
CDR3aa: CATSDSSGSSYNEQFF
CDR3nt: TGTGCCACCAGCGACTCTAGCGGGAGCTCCTACAATGAGCAGTTCTTC

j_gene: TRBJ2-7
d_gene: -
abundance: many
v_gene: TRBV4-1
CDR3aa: CASSQLGYEQYF
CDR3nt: TGCGCCAGCAGCCAATTGGGTTACGAGCAGTACTTC

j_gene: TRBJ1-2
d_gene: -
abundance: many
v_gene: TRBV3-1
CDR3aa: CASSLPDSHYGYTF
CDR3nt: TGTGCCAGCAGCCTACCGGACAGTCACTATGGCTACACCTTC

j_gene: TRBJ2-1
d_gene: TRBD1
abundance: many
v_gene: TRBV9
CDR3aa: CASSVGRQGHNEQFF
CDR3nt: TGTGCCAGCAGCGTTGGGAGACAGGGACACAATGAGCAGTTCTTC

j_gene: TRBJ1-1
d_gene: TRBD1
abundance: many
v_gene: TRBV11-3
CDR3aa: CASSSGTGGFGTEAFF
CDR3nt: TGTGCCAGCAGTTCCGGGACAGGGGGTTTTGGCACTGAAGCTTTCTTT

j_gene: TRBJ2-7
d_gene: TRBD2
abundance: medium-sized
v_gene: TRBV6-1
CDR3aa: CASVTSGSSYEQYF
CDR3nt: TGTGCCAGCGTAACTAGCGGGAGCTCCTACGAGCAGTACTTC

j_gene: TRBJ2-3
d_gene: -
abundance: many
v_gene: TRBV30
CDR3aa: CAWLTRGLGDTQYF
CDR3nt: TGTGCCTGGTTAACGCGAGGGCTGGGAGATACGCAGTATTTT

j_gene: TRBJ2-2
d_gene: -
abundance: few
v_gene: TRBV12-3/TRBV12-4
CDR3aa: CASSYGGLGELFF
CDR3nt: TGTGCCAGCAGTTATGGGGGACTCGGGGAGCTGTTTTTT

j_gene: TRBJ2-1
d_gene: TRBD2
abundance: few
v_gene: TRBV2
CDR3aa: CATFRGGLAVSYNEQFF
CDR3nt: TGTGCTACCTTCAGGGGGGGACTAGCGGTCTCCTACAATGAGCAGTTCTTC

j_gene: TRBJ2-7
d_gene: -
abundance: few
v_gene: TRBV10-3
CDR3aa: CAISADLGDEKYF
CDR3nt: TGTGCCATCAGTGCGGACCTCGGGGACGAGAAGTACTTC

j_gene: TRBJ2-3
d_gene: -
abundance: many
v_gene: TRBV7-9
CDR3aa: CASSLGGAQGDTQYF
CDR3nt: TGTGCCAGCAGCCTTGGGGGGGCGCAGGGAGATACGCAGTATTTT

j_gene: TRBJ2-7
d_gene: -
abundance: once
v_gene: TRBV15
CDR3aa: CAASRSLARRTYEQYF
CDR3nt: TGTGCCGCCAGCAGATCGCTAGCGAGAAGAACCTACGAGCAGTACTTC

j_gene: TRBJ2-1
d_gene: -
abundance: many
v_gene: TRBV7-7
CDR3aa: CASSLYPPGTYNEQFF
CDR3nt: TGTGCTAGCAGCTTATACCCACCAGGGACCTACAATGAGCAGTTCTTC

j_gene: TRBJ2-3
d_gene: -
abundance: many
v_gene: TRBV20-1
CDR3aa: CSARDNRGTDTQYF
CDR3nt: TGCAGTGCTAGAGATAATCGAGGCACAGATACGCAGTATTTT

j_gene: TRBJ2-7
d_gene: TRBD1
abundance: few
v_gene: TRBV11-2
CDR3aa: CASSSGTGAKEQYF
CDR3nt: TGTGCCAGCAGCTCCGGGACAGGGGCTAAGGAGCAGTACTTC

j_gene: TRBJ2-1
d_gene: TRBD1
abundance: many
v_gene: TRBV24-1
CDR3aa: CATSDRDRGFHNEQFF
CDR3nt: TGTGCCACCAGTGATAGAGACAGGGGTTTCCACAATGAGCAGTTCTTC

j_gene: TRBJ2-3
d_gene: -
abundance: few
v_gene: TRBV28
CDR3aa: CASSPPYLSSGWSTDTQYF
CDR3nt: TGTGCCAGCAGTCCCCCCTATTTGTCCAGCGGTTGGAGCACAGATACGCAGTATTTT

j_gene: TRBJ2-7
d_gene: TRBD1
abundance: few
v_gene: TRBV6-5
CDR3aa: CASSYTRQGFDEQYF
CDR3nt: TGTGCCAGCAGTTACACCCGACAGGGTTTCGACGAGCAGTACTTC

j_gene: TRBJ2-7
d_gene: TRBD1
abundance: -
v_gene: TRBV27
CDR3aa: CASRETGTGTYEQYF
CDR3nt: TGTGCCAGCAGGGAGACCGGGACAGGGACCTACGAGCAGTACTTC

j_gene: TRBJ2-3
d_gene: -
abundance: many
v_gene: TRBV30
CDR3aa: CAWSQGDTQYF
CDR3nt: TGTGCCTGGAGCCAAGGGGATACGCAGTATTTT

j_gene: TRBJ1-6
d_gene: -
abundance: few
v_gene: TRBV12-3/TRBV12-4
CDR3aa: CASSLLFGQGNSPLHF
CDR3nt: TGTGCCAGCAGTTTACTCTTCGGGCAGGGGAATTCACCCCTCCACTTT

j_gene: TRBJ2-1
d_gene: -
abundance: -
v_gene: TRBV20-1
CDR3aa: CSARDSAGVPYNEQFF
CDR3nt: TGCAGTGCTAGAGATTCTGCTGGAGTCCCCTACAATGAGCAGTTCTTC